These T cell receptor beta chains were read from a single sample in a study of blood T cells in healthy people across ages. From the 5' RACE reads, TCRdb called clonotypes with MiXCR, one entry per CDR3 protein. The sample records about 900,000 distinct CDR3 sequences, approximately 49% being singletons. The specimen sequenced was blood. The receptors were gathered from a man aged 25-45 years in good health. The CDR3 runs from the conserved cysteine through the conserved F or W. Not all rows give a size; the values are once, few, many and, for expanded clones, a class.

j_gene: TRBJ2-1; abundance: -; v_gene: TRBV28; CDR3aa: CASSDAGTGFYNEQFF
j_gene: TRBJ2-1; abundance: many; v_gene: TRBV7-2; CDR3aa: CASSSPHGGQGEQFF
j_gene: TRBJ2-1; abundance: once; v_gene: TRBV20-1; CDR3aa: CSARGGALSEQFF
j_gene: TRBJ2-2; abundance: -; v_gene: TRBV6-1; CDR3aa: CASSLMGASTGELFF
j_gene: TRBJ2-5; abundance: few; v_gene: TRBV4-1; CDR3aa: CASRPRDRLQETQYF
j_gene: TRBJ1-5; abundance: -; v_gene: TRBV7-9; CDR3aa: CASSRGTGVQPQHF
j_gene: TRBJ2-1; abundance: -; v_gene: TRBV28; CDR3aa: CASVPRTGEESAYNEQFF
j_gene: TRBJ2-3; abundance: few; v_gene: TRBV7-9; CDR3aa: CASSLDTYTDTQYF
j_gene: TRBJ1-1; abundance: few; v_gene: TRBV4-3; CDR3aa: CASSQESWTVNTEAFF
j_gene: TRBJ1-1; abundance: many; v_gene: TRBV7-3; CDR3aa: CASSWGGLNTEAFF
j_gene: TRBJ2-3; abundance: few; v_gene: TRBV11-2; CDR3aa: CASSLELAGGPLDTQYF
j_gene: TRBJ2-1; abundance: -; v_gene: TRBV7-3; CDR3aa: CASSPPGIRDEQFF
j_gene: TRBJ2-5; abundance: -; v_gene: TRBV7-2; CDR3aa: CASSLVATVQETQYF
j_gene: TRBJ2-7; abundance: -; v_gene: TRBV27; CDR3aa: CASSQPGRSDSYEQYF
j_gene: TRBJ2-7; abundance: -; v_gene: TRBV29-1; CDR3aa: CSGAKSRVNNEQYF
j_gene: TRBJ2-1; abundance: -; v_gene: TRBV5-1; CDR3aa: CARYQGGPYNEQFF
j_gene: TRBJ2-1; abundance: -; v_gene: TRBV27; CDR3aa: CASSFLLGSPYNEQFF
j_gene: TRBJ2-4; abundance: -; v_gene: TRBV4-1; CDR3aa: CASSQEPWTGGPAKNIQYF
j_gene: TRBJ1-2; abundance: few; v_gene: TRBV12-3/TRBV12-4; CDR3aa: CASSPGQENYGYTF
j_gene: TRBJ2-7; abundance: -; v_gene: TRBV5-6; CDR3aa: CASSKAGATSYEQYF
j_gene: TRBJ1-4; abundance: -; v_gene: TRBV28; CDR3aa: CASSLRASQGEKLFF
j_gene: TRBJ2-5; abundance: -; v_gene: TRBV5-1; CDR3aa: CASSFDRAQETQYF
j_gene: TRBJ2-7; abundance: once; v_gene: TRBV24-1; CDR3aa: CATSDARGSYEQYF
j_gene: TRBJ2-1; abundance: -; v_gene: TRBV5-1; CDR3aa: CASMPELAGGLNEQFF
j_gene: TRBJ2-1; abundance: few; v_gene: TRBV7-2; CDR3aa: CASSLKTSGGHNEKQFF
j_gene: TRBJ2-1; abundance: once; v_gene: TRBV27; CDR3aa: CASSRGPVPDEQFF
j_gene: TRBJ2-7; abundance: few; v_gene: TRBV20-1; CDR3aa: CSARGGQAVLSYEQYF
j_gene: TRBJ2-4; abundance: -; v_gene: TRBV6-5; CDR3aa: CASSNRGPLSKNIQYF
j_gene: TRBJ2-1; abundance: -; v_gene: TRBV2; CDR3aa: CASQGRVAYNEQFF
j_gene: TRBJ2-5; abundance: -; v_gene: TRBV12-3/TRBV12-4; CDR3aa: CASGLAGGEETQYF
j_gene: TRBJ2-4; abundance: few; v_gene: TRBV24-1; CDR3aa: CATSDALGNIQYF
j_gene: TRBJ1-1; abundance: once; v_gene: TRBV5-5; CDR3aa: CASSRDRLMNTEAFF
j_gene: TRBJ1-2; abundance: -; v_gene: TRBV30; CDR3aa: CAWSRDRLLAYGYTF
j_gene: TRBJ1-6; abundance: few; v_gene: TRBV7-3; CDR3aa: CASSSDNSYNSPLHF
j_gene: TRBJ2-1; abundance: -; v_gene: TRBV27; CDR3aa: CASSASGGNEQFF
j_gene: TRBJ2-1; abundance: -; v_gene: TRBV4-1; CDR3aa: CTSSQASGGFSEQFF
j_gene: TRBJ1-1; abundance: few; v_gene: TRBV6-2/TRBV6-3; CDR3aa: CASMDSIMNTEAFF
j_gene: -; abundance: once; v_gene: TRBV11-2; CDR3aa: CASIGLAGGYNEQYF
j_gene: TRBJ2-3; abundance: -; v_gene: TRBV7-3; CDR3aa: CASSSRADPTDTQYF
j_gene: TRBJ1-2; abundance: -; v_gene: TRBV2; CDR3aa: CASSEPGSNYGYTF
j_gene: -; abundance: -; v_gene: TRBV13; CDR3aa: CASRDRARNEQYF
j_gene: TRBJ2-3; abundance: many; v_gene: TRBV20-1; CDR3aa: CSGLAGTKYTDTQYF
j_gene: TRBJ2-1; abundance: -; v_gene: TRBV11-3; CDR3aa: CASSSTSAGGRSYNEQFF
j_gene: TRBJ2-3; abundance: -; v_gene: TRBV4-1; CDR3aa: CASSQVGTDTDTQYF
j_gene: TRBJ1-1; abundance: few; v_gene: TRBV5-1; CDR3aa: CASSLISVPNTEAFF
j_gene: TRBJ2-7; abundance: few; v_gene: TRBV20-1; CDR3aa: CSARSGPLGSEQYF
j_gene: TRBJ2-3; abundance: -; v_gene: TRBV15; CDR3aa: CATSRVRGTTDTQYF
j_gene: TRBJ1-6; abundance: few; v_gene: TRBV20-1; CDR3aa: CSAPRGLGSYNSPLHF
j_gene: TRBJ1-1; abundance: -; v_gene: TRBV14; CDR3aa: CASSQEYAGLLNTEAFF
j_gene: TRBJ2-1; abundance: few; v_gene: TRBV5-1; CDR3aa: CASSLFPGQGNEQFF
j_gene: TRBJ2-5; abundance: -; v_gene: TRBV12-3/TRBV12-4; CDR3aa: CASKSYSQETQYF
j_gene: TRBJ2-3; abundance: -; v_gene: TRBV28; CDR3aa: CASSYSLGQGVSRGGGDTQYF
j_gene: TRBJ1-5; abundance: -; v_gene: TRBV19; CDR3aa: CASSGPRQYSNQPQHF
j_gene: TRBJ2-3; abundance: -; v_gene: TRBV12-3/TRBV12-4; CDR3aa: CASSVDRQDTQYF
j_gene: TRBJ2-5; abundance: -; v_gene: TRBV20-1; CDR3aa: CSAPPSASSRETQYF
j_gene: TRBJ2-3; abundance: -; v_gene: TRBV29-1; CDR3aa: CSVAGTGRTDTQYF
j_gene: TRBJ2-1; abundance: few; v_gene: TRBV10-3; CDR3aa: CAISADTEQFF